This T cell receptor beta chain was observed in a study of T cell repertoires in cytomegalovirus infection. Overall study: Carrying CMV and the relevant HLA type showed in public TCR beta signatures. Findings and limits, study-wide: The cumulative frequency of public TCR beta families distinguished individuals who carried CMV together with the relevant HLA. Across the ex vivo response, the dominant clonotypes were HLA-C-restricted CMV-specific TCR beta clonotypes.

The CDR3 sequence is 15 residues long. Germline values: CDR1 LNHNV, CDR2 YYDKDF (reference sequence). J lost 0 bases, V lost 3 bases, and 5 bases had no gene match. Comments on this clonotype: Its specificity is unknown.

One entry per CDR3 protein results from TCRdb running MiXCR on the reads. In the table there are tens of thousands of distinct CDR3 sequences, 45% to 55% of which are singletons. The chain recombines TRBV15 with TRBJ2-7; 7 bases map to TRBD1. Sequences were derived from CD8+ T cells from cultured PBMCs, sampled from culture after CMV antigen stimulation. This TCR derives from a human donor in good health (CMV status not recorded). Some clones in this sample may be carry-over from other donors' samples. The CDR3 bases are TGTGCCACCAGCAGCGCCGGGACAGCCTCCTACGAGCAGTACTTC. This encodes CATSSAGTASYEQYF.